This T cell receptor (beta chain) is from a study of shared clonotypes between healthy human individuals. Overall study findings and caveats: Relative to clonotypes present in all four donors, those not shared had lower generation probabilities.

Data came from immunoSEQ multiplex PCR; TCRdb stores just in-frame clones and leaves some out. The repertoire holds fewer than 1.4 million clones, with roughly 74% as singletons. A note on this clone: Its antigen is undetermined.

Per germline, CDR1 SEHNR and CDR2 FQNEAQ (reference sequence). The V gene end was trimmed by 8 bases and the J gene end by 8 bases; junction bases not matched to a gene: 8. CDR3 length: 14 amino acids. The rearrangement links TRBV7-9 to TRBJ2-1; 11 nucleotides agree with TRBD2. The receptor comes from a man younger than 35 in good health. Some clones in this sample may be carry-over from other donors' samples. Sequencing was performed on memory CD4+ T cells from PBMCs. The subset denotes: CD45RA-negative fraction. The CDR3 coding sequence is TGTGCCAGCGGTCTAGCGGGAGGCCGCTATGAGCAGTTCTTC. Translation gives CASGLAGGRYEQFF.